This entry concerns a single TCR beta chain. Germline V lookup: CDR1 SGDLS, CDR2 YYNGEE. This CDR3 contains 16 residues. V gave up 4 bases and J gave up 4 bases; unmatched junction bases: 8. The data stem from a study of blood T cell repertoires in COVID-19. Overall study context: Donors in the United States, Italy and Spain gave samples during acute or convalescent COVID-19. The analysed material was cDNA or gDNA that came from T cells, B-cell-depleted T cells, or PBMCs.

Seattle patient enrollment occurred during active infection, with longitudinal follow-up thereafter. Study processing details: The assay estimated nucleated cells by amplifying reference gene primers. TCRdb keeps only in-frame clones here, not all; method: immunoSEQ multiplex PCR. V and J calls and clone size are copied from that table; D and trimming were computed from the DNA. The sample records 300,000 to 400,000 clones, roughly 87% being singletons. The sample was peripheral blood. J is TRBJ2-1 and V is TRBV9, with TRBD2 matching over 10 bases. The clonotype was recovered from a man aged 25-45 years with COVID-19, enrolled during active disease. The CDR3 DNA reads TGTGCCAGCAGCTCACTAGCGGGAATGGATTACAATGAGCAGTTCTTC. Its protein product is CASSSLAGMDYNEQFF.